The present T cell receptor (beta chain) was sequenced within a study of blood T cell repertoires in COVID-19. Study as a whole: COVID-19 samples, acute and convalescent, were from the United States, Italy and Spain. PBMCs, B-cell-depleted T cells, or T cells were the source of the cDNA or gDNA that made up the material.

V trimming: 0 bases; J trimming: 6 bases; junction bases outside the gene matches: 6. There are 16 residues in the CDR3. Germline CDR1 and CDR2: LGHNT and FRNRAP. Original analysis: Estimated nucleated cell counts came from reference gene primer amplification. Measured with immunoSEQ multiplex PCR; TCRdb has only the in-frame clones, and not every one. That table furnishes V, J and clone size, whereas the DNA furnished D and trimming. The sample lists roughly 70,000 clones, approximately 90% occurring once. Material: peripheral blood. The V gene is TRBV12-5, the J gene TRBJ2-1, with 9 nucleotides matching TRBD1. This clonotype was obtained from a woman of 80 years or more with acute or convalescent COVID-19. The CDR3, as DNA: TGTGCTAGTGGTTTGGTAGGGACAGGGTCCCGCAATGAGCAGTTCTTC. Its protein is CASGLVGTGSRNEQFF. Drawing the rest from reference TRBV12-5 and TRBJ2-1, the complete variable domain is DARVTQTPRHKVTEMGQEVTMRCQPILGHNTVFWYRQTMMQGLELLAYFRNRAPLDDSGMPKDRFSAEMPDATLATLKIQPSEPRDSAVYFCASGLVGTGSRNEQFFGPGTRLTVL.